A single sample is the source of the 21 T cell receptor beta chains below, sequenced in a study of regulatory T cells in long-lasting Graves disease. CDR3 regions were amplified by Arm-PCR using iRepertoire HTBI primers to build TCR beta libraries. From the multiplex PCR reads, TCRdb called clonotypes with MiXCR, one entry per CDR3 protein. Of roughly 510,000 distinct CDR3 sequences in the sample, 15% to 20% were seen once. Time point specified: newly diagnosed GD, antithyroid drugs for less than 3 months. RNA isolated from PBMCs was used to make the TCR library. These sequences were also reported in another study, on T cells in Graves' hyperthyroidism and ophthalmopathy.

Sequences were derived from peripheral blood mononuclear cells (PBMCs), sampled at new diagnosis, from a patient treated with antithyroid drugs. The receptors here all came from a man aged 18 to 30 with Graves disease.

For this clonotype: Being one base from a much bigger clone, this may be a read error. The CDR3 region has the DNA TGTGCCAGCAGTTTACCCGAGACAGGGACCTACGAGCAGTACTTC. Residues: CASSLPETGTYEQYF. The rearrangement joins TRBV12-3 or TRBV12-4 to TRBJ2-7; 7 bases fit TRBD1. The CDR3 consists of 15 residues. V shed 2 bases and J 2 bases; nucleotides not matched to a gene: 6.

In its sample, this clonotype was seen many times. The chain is built from TRBV20-1 and TRBJ2-3, with D perhaps matching TRBD1 (6 bases). V shed 6 bases and J shed 0 bases, with 19 bases lying between them. Germline CDR1 reads DFQATT; CDR2 reads SNEGSKA (reference sequence). This CDR3 has 16 residues. In DNA, the CDR3 is TGCAGTGCCCTACCCCCGACAGGAACTAGCACAGATACGCAGTATTTT. Amino acid sequence: CSALPPTGTSTDTQYF.

J is TRBJ1-2 and V is TRBV7-9; possible D gene TRBD1, 5 bases. Germline CDR1 reads SEHNR; CDR2 reads FQNEAQ (reference sequence). V was shortened by 0 bases and J by 2 bases, with 10 bases between the two germline ends. There are 15 residues in the CDR3. CDR3 residues: CASSLAGTPNYGYTF. In DNA form, the CDR3 reads TGTGCCAGCAGCTTAGCGGGGACGCCAAACTATGGCTACACCTTC.

This clonotype was observed at least ten times. The V and J genes are TRBV5-1 and TRBJ2-7; no reliable D call. The ends were cut back, 7 bases at V and 0 bases at J, with 20 bases in the middle. CDR1 SGHRS and CDR2 YFSETQ come from the germline V gene. This CDR3 comprises 16 residues. CDR3 nucleotide sequence: TGCGCCAGCTCTCCCCCGGGCACTTCACCCTCCTACGAGCAGTACTTC. Its translation is CASSPPGTSPSYEQYF. Filled out from reference TRBV5-1 and TRBJ2-7, the complete variable domain reads KAGVTQTPRYLIKTRGQQVTLSCSPISGHRSVSWYQQTPGQGLQFLFEYFSETQRNKGNFPGRFSGRQFSNSRSEMNVSTLELGDSALYLCASSPPGTSPSYEQYFGPGTRLTVT.

Many counts were recorded for this clonotype. The V and J genes are TRBV29-1 and TRBJ2-7; D unclear. Germline V gene lookup returns CDR1 SQVTM and CDR2 ANQGSEA. CDR3 length equals 11 residues. V gave up 5 bases and J gave up 12 bases, with 17 bases separating them. CDR3 amino acids: CSVSIRAIWYF. The CDR3 nucleotides are TGCAGCGTTTCTATACGGGCTATTTGGTACTTC.

There are a few counts of this clonotype. V and J are TRBV6-2 or TRBV6-3 and TRBJ2-7, with a tentative D call TRBD1 (6 bases). This CDR3 has 13 amino acids. From germline, CDR1 is MNHEY and CDR2 SVGEGT. Trimming shortened V by 9 bases and J by 3 bases, and 15 bases separated the two germline ends. Here the CDR3 reads CASIGGRGYEQYF. In DNA form, the CDR3 reads TGTGCCAGTATAGGGGGTCGGGGCTACGAGCAGTACTTC.

This clonotype was picked up a small number of times. This sequence joins TRBV10-3 and TRBJ1-3, with D perhaps TRBD1 (6 bases). This CDR3 spans 16 amino acids. CDR1 ENHRY and CDR2 SYGVKD come from the germline V gene. Trimming took 10 bases from V and 2 from J, leaving 21 bases between them. The CDR3 loop is CATFREGGDTGNTIYF. In DNA form, the CDR3 reads TGTGCCACCTTCCGTGAAGGGGGAGACACTGGAAACACCATATATTTT.

This clonotype has at least ten counts. The rearrangement links TRBV14 to TRBJ2-3, with D maybe TRBD2 (6 bases). Trimming took 4 bases from V and 6 from J, leaving 23 bases between them. The CDR3 length is 17 residues. The V gene's germline CDR1 is SGHDN and CDR2 FVKESK. The CDR3 is CASSRGTSSANGDTQYF. The CDR3 DNA follows: TGTGCCAGCAGCCGTGGTACTAGCTCAGCTAACGGGGATACGCAGTATTTT. Using reference TRBV14 and TRBJ2-3 for the parts outside the CDR3, the full variable domain is EAGVTQFPSHSVIEKGQTVTLRCDPISGHDNLYWYRRVMGKEIKFLLHFVKESKQDESGMPNNRFLAERTGGTYSTLKVQPAELEDSGVYFCASSRGTSSANGDTQYFGPGTRLTVL.

This clonotype was observed at least ten times. The chain carries TRBV15 and TRBJ2-5; 12 bases agree with TRBD2. CDR1 and CDR2 (germline): LNHNV, YYDKDF (reference sequence). CDR3 size: 16 residues. V lost 3 bases, J lost 7 bases, and 9 bases stayed unmatched. This CDR3 reads CATSSPSLAGGVTQYF. The CDR3 region has the DNA TGTGCCACCAGCAGTCCCTCCCTAGCGGGAGGGGTGACCCAGTACTTC.

The chain carries TRBV6-5 and TRBJ1-5; D is ambiguous. The germline V gene has CDR1 MNHEY and CDR2 SVGAGI. CDR3 size: 13 residues. The V end was cut by 4 bases, the J end by 7 bases, with 11 bases between. The chain's CDR3 is CASSSGGLQPQHF. The CDR3 bases are TGTGCCAGCAGTTCGGGAGGTTTACAGCCCCAGCATTTT.

V gene TRBV15 combines with J gene TRBJ1-1, with no clear D. Germline loops: CDR1 LNHNV, CDR2 YYDKDF (reference sequence). This CDR3 has 14 residues. V was clipped by 5 bases and J by 2 bases, with 12 bases between them. The CDR3 loop reads CATSVGPYNTEAFF. CDR3 DNA: TGTGCCACCAGCGTAGGGCCCTATAACACTGAAGCTTTCTTT.

This clonotype came up many times. The V gene is TRBV28, the J gene TRBJ2-5, with a tentative D call TRBD2 (5 bases). With 4 bases removed from V and 5 bases from J, the gap between germline ends came to 14 bases. CDR1 is MDHEN and CDR2 is SYDVKM in the germline V gene. CDR3 size: 14 residues. Written as DNA, the CDR3 is TGTGCCAGCAGTTCGATCGACTATACCGAGACCCAGTACTTC. Translating it yields CASSSIDYTETQYF.

This clonotype has only a few counts. This may arise from a read error, as a much more abundant clone is one base away. The chain couples TRBV30 to TRBJ2-3; tentatively, D is TRBD2 (6 bases). V was shortened by 2 bases and J by 2 bases, with 8 bases between the two germline ends. This CDR3 has 13 residues. The germline gives CDR1 GTSNPN, CDR2 SVGIG (reference sequence). The CDR3 DNA sequence: TGTGCCTGGAGTAGGCGGGACACAGATACGCAGTATTTT. As protein: CAWSRRDTDTQYF.

J is TRBJ2-1 and V is TRBV6-1, with D perhaps TRBD1 (6 bases). Germline CDR1 MNHNS, CDR2 SASEGT. The CDR3 runs 16 residues. Trimming pared 3 bases from V and 6 bases from J, leaving 18 bases between. CDR3 nucleotides: TGTGCCAGCAGTGAGAACCCGACAGGACCCTTCAATGAGCAGTTCTTC. Its translation: CASSENPTGPFNEQFF.

This clonotype was recorded at least ten times. The rearrangement links TRBV5-1 to TRBJ2-7; 10 nucleotides line up with TRBD2. J was trimmed by 3 bases and V by 0 bases; bases with no gene match: 3. Germline CDR1 SGHRS, CDR2 YFSETQ. The CDR3 consists of 15 residues. The CDR3, as DNA: TGCGCCAGCAGCTTGGCCGGGACTAGCGACTACGAGCAGTACTTC. Translation: CASSLAGTSDYEQYF.

This clonotype was seen more than once but under ten times. The gene calls are TRBV18 and TRBJ1-4; D is undetermined. The CDR3 is 14 residues long. Germline-derived CDR1 and CDR2 are KGHSH and LQKENI. V was clipped by 2 bases and J by 5 bases, with 9 bases between them. CDR3 sequence (DNA): TGTGCCAGCTCACCATGGGAAAAAAATGAAAAACTGTTTTTT. It is translated as CASSPWEKNEKLFF.

J is TRBJ2-7 and V is TRBV28, with 15 bases lining up with TRBD2. The germline V gene has CDR1 MDHEN and CDR2 SYDVKM. V dropped 4 bases and J dropped 5; count of bases not matched to a gene: 9. CDR3 length: 17 residues. The CDR3 sequence: CASSYTGTSGRRNEQYF. The CDR3 DNA is TGTGCCAGCAGTTATACCGGGACTAGCGGGAGGAGAAACGAGCAGTACTTC.

This clonotype was counted ten times or more. The chain has TRBV6-1 and TRBJ2-7; TRBD1 matches at 8 bases. This CDR3 is 14 amino acids long. CDR1 MNHNS and CDR2 SASEGT come from the germline V gene. V dropped 6 bases and J dropped 4; count of bases not matched to a gene: 8. CDR3 region: CASRDDRGTYEQYF. CDR3 nucleotide sequence: TGTGCCAGCAGGGACGACAGGGGAACGTACGAGCAGTACTTC.

V gene TRBV14 combines with J gene TRBJ2-5; maybe TRBD2 (5 bases). In germline, CDR1 is SGHDN, CDR2 FVKESK. CDR3 length: 16 amino acids. The ends were cut back, 2 bases at V and 5 bases at J, with 18 bases in the middle. The CDR3 DNA reads as TGTGCCAGCAGCCAATTGCGTGGGTCGGGGTTCGAGACCCAGTACTTC. As protein: CASSQLRGSGFETQYF.

There are many counts of this clonotype. The J gene is TRBJ1-1, the V gene TRBV3-1; tentatively, D is TRBD1 (5 bases). Germline V gene data show CDR1 as LGHDT and CDR2 as YNNKEL (reference sequence). The ends were cut back, 4 bases at V and 3 bases at J, with 12 bases in the middle. CDR3 size: 14 residues. This CDR3 is CASSPPQGHTEAFF. In nucleotides, the CDR3 is TGTGCCAGCAGCCCGCCGCAGGGCCACACTGAAGCTTTCTTT.

The rearrangement links TRBV6-2 or TRBV6-3 to TRBJ1-2, with D tentatively TRBD1 (6 bases). The germline gives CDR1 MNHEY, CDR2 SVGEGT. This CDR3 region has 14 residues. Between the trimmed V and J ends, which lost 4 bases and 5 bases, there was a span of 14 bases. CDR3: CASSSVDRRYGYTF. As DNA, the CDR3 is TGTGCCAGCAGTTCCGTAGACAGGCGTTATGGCTACACCTTC.